Listed below are T cell receptor beta chains from one sample, sequenced in a study of neurological immune-mediated disorders. TCRdb fed the 5' RACE reads into MiXCR, producing one record per CDR3 protein. The repertoire has roughly 65,000 distinct CDR3 sequences, approximately 4.2% of them found once; the top ten carry just over 2.5%. Source material: PBMCs. These TCRs come from a man aged 45-65 years with multiple sclerosis. CDR3s include the opening cysteine and the closing phenylalanine or tryptophan. The order of the fields is D gene, clone size, J gene, V gene, CDR3 DNA, CDR3 protein. A D gene is named only where the DNA matches it firmly. Size tells how often a clone was seen (once, few, many) or the class of an expanded clone, and some rows leave it out.

. | few | TRBJ1-5 | TRBV27 | TGTGCCAGCAGTCTACAGTATAGCAATCAGCCCCAGAATTTT | CASSLQYSNQPQNF
. | many | TRBJ2-5 | TRBV5-1 | TGCGCCAGCAGCTCCGGCCGGGGCCAAGAGACCCAGTACTTC | CASSSGRGQETQYF
. | many | TRBJ2-1 | TRBV6-5 | TGTGCCAGCAGTCTGTCGGGGGCGCCCTACAATGAGCAGTTCTTC | CASSLSGAPYNEQFF
. | many | TRBJ2-5 | TRBV5-1 | TGCGCCAGCAGCTTGTTTACTAGCCAAGAGACCCAGTACTTC | CASSLFTSQETQYF
TRBD1 | many | TRBJ2-1 | TRBV24-1 | TGTGCCACCAGGGGACAGGGGGCGAATGAGCAGTTCTTC | CATRGQGANEQFF
TRBD2 | . | TRBJ2-3 | TRBV18 | TGTGCCAGCTCACCTTGGACTAGCGGGATTACAGATACGCAGTATTTT | CASSPWTSGITDTQYF
. | many | TRBJ2-5 | TRBV25-1 | TGTGCCAGCAGCTTCCCCCAAGAGACCCAGTACTTC | CASSFPQETQYF
. | many | TRBJ1-6 | TRBV10-3 | TGTGCCACCCACGACAGTTCTATCTCCTATAATTCACCCCTCAACTTT | CATHDSSISYNSPLNF
TRBD1 | many | TRBJ2-1 | TRBV5-1 | TGCGCCAGCAGCTTGGTCCCGCGGGACAGGGGGTACAATGAGCAGTTCTTC | CASSLVPRDRGYNEQFF
TRBD1 | few | TRBJ2-1 | TRBV3-1 | TGTGCCAGCAGCCAGACAGGGGGGGGCAGGAATGAGCAGTTCTTC | CASSQTGGGRNEQFF
TRBD1 | many | TRBJ2-2 | TRBV4-3 | TGCGCCAGCAGCCACCCACAGGGGACCGGGGAGCTGTTTTTT | CASSHPQGTGELFF
TRBD1 | many | TRBJ1-2 | TRBV9 | TGTGCCAGCAGCGCCATGACAGGGTTGAACTATGGCTACACCTTC | CASSAMTGLNYGYTF
. | . | TRBJ1-5 | TRBV7-2 | TGTGCCAGCAGCTTTGCGGATAGGCCCCAGAATTTT | CASSFADRPQNF
TRBD1 | . | TRBJ2-1 | TRBV6-5 | TGTGCCAGCAGAACCGGGACAGGTTACAAAGAGCAGTTCTTC | CASRTGTGYKEQFF
. | . | TRBJ2-5 | TRBV4-1 | TGCGCCAGCAGCTTCGAGGGGGGGCGCCAAGAGACCCAGTACTTC | CASSFEGGRQETQYF
TRBD1 | many | TRBJ2-5 | TRBV12-3/TRBV12-4 | TGTGCCAGCAGCCCCCGGACAGGGGCGCCGGAGGCCCAGTACTTC | CASSPRTGAPEAQYF
. | many | TRBJ2-2 | TRBV7-2 | TGTGCCAGCAGCGCGGGGGCCGCGAACACCGGGGAGCTGTTTTTT | CASSAGAANTGELFF
. | many | TRBJ2-1 | TRBV5-1 | TGCGCCAGCAGCTTGTGGCAGTACAATGAGCAGTTCTTC | CASSLWQYNEQFF
. | many | TRBJ2-7 | TRBV4-1 | TGCGCCAGCAGCCAATACGGGCAAACCGTCTACTACGAGCAGTACTTC | CASSQYGQTVYYEQYF
. | . | TRBJ2-5 | TRBV28 | TGTGCCAGCAGTTCTGTAAGGACAGTGAAAGAGACCCAGTACTTC | CASSSVRTVKETQYF
. | many | TRBJ1-1 | TRBV28 | TGTGCCAGCAGTTTAGGGGTCCTCGGGGTTGAGGCGAACACTGAAGCTTTCTTT | CASSLGVLGVEANTEAFF
TRBD1 | many | TRBJ1-2 | TRBV5-5 | TGTGCCAGCAGCACCAACAGGGGCACCTACACCTTC | CASSTNRGTYTF
. | many | TRBJ1-6 | TRBV6-5 | TGTGCCAGCTGGACTACCGCAGGTTCACCCCTCCACTTT | CASWTTAGSPLHF
. | many | TRBJ2-1 | TRBV12-3/TRBV12-4 | TGTGCCAGCAGTTTGGCCTCGAGCTCCTACAATGAGCAGTTCTTC | CASSLASSSYNEQFF
TRBD2 | few | TRBJ2-5 | TRBV11-2 | TGTGCCAGCAGCACAGGACTAGCGGGGGGAGGCGAGACCCAGTACTTC | CASSTGLAGGGETQYF
TRBD2 | . | TRBJ2-3 | TRBV5-1 | TGCGCCAGCCGGACTAGCGGGGGGTACACAGATACACAGTATTTT | CASRTSGGYTDTQYF
. | many | TRBJ2-3 | TRBV4-1 | TGCGCCAGCAGCCAAGGAGCTAACACAGATACGCAGTATTTT | CASSQGANTDTQYF
TRBD1 | many | TRBJ1-1 | TRBV5-1 | TGCGCCAGTCGAGGGGGCAGAGGGGACACTGAAGCTTTCTTT | CASRGGRGDTEAFF
. | few | TRBJ1-2 | TRBV5-1 | TGCGCCAGCAGTACAGGAGTGGAGTACTATGGCTACACCTTC | CASSTGVEYYGYTF
TRBD2 | many | TRBJ2-3 | TRBV6-5 | TGTGCCAGCAGTCCAGGTTGGGCTAGCGGGGACACAGATACGCAGTATTTT | CASSPGWASGDTDTQYF